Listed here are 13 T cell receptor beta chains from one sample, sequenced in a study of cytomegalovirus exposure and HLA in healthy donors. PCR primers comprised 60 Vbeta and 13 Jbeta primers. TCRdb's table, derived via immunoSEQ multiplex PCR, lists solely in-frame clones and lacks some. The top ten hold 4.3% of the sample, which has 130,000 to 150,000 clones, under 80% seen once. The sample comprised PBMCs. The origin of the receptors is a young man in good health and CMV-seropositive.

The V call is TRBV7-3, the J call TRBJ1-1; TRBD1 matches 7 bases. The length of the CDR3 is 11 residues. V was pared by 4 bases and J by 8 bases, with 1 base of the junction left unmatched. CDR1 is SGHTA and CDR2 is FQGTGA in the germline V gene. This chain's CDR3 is CASSSGQEAFF. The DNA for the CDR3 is TGTGCCAGCAGCTCGGGACAGGAAGCTTTCTTT.

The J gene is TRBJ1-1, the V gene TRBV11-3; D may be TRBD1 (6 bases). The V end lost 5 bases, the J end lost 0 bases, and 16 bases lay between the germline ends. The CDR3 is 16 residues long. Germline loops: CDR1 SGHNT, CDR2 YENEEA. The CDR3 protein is CASSRGPGDMNTEAFF. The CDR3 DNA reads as TGTGCCAGCAGCAGAGGCCCAGGGGACATGAACACTGAAGCTTTCTTT.

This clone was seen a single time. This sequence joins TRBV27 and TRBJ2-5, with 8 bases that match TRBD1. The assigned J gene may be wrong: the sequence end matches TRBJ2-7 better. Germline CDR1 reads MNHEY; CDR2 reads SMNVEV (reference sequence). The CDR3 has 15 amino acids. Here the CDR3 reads CASSPTDRVAYEQYF. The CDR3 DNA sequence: TGTGCCAGCAGTCCGACGGACAGGGTGGCCTACGAGCAGTACTTC.

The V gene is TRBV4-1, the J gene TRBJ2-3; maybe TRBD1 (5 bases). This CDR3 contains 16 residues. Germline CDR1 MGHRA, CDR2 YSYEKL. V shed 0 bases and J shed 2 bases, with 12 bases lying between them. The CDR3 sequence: CASSQDPARATDTQYF. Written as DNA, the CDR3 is TGCGCCAGCAGCCAAGATCCCGCCAGGGCCACAGATACGCAGTATTTT.

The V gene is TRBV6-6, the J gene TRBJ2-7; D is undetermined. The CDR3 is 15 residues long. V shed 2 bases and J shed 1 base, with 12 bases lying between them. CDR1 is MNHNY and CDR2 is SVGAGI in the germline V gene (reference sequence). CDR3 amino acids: CASSYPTMNSYEQYF. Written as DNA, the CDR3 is TGTGCCAGCAGTTACCCTACTATGAATTCCTACGAGCAGTACTTC.

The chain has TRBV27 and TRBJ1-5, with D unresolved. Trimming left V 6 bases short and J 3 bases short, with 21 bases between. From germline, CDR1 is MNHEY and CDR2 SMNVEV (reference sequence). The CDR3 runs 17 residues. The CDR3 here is CASSSSEAREDNQPQHF. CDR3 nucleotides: TGTGCCAGCAGCTCAAGCGAGGCGAGGGAGGACAATCAGCCCCAGCATTTT.

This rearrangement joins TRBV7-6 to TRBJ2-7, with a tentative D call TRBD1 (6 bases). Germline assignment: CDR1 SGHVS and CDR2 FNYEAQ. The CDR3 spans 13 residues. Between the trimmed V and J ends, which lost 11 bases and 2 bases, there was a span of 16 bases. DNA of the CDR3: TGTGCCTCCGGTCGGACAGCTACCTACGAGCAGTACTTC. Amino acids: CASGRTATYEQYF.

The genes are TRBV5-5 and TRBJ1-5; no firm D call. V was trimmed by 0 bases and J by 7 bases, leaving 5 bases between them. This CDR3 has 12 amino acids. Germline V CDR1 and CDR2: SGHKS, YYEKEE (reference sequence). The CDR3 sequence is CASSLASQPQHF. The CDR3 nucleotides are TGTGCCAGCAGCTTGGCGTCCCAGCCCCAGCATTTT.

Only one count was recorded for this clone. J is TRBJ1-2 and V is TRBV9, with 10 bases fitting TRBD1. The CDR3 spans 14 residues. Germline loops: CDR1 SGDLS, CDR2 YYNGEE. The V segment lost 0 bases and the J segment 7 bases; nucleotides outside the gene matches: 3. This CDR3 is CASSVGQGAGGYTF. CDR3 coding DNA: TGTGCCAGCAGCGTAGGACAGGGGGCAGGTGGCTACACCTTC.

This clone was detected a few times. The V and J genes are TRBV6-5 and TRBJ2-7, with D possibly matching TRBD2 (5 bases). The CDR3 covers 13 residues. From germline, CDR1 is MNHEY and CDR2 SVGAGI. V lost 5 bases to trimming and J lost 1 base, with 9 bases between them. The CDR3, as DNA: TGTGCCAGCAGTCGGGGTAGGTCCTACGAGCAGTACTTC. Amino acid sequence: CASSRGRSYEQYF.

This CDR3 reads CASSLGDRDEEKLFF. CDR3 coding DNA: TGTGCCAGCAGCTTAGGAGACAGGGATGAGGAAAAACTGTTTTTT. The rearrangement uses TRBV7-2 and TRBJ1-4; TRBD1 matches at 7 bases. The CDR3 spans 15 residues. In germline, CDR1 is SGHTA, CDR2 FQGNSA. V lost 1 base to trimming and J lost 8 bases; unmatched junction nucleotides: 7.

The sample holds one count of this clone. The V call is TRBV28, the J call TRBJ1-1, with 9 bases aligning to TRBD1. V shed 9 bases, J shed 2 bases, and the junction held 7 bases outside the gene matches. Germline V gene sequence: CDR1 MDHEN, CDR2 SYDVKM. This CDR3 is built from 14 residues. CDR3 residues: CASLDRGANTEAFF. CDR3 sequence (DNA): TGTGCCAGTCTCGACAGGGGGGCCAACACTGAAGCTTTCTTT. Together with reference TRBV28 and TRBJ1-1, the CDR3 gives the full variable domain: DVKVTQSSRYLVKRTGEKVFLECVQDMDHENMFWYRQDPGLGLRLIYFSYDVKMKEKGDIPEGYSVSREKKERFSLILESASTNQTSMYLCASLDRGANTEAFFGQGTRLTVV.

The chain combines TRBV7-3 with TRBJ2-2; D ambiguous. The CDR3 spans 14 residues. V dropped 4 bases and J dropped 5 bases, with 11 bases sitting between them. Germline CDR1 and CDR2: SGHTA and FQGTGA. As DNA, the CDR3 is TGTGCCAGCAGCTCCAGACATGGAACCGGGGAGCTGTTTTTT. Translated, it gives CASSSRHGTGELFF. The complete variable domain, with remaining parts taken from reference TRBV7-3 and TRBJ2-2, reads GAGVSQTPSNKVTEKGKYVELRCDPISGHTALYWYRQSLGQGPEFLIYFQGTGAADDSGLPNDRFFAVRPEGSVSTLKIQRTERGDSAVYLCASSSRHGTGELFFGEGSRLTVL.